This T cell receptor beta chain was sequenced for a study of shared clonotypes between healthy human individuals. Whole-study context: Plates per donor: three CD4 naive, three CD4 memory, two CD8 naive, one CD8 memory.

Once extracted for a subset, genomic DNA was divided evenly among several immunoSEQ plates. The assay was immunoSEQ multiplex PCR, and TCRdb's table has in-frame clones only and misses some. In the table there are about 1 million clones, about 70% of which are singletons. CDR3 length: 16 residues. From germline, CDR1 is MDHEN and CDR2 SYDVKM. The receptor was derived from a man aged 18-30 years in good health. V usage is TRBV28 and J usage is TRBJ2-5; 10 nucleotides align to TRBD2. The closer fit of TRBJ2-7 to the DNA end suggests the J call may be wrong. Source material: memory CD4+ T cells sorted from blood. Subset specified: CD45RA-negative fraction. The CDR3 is CASRTSRSGGAYEQYF. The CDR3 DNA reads TGTGCCAGCAGGACCAGTAGGAGCGGGGGGGCCTACGAGCAGTACTTC.